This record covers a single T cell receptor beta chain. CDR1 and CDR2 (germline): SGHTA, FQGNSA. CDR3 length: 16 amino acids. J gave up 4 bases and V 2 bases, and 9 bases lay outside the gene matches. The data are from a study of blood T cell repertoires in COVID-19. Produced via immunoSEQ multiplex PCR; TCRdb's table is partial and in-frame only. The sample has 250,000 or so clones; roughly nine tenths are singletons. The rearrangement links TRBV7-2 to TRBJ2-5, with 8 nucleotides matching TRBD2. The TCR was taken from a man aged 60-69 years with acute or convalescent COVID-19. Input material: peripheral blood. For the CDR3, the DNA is TGTGCCAGCAGCTTATCGGTAGGGCTAGCGGGAGAGACCCAGTACTTC. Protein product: CASSLSVGLAGETQYF.